The 24 T cell receptor beta chains given below trace back to one sample, sequenced in a study of control samples from healthy donors and cancer patients. Assay: immunoSEQ multiplex PCR; the TCRdb copy retains only in-frame clones and omits some. This table holds around 200,000 clones, 85% to 95% found once. The sample taken for sequencing was blood. These receptors all come from a young man in good health.

The chain combines TRBV9 with TRBJ1-3; D is unclear. Trimming cost V 3 bases and J 4 bases, with 11 bases left between them. CDR3 size: 14 residues. The V gene's germline CDR1 is SGDLS and CDR2 YYNGEE. The CDR3 here is CASSGSTAGNTIYF. DNA for the CDR3: TGTGCCAGCAGCGGTTCAACCGCGGGAAACACCATATATTTT.

V usage is TRBV6-5 and J usage is TRBJ2-1; D tentatively reads TRBD1 or TRBD2 (5 bases each). CDR3 length: 14 amino acids. V was clipped by 7 bases and J by 5 bases, with 15 bases between them. Germline V gene lookup returns CDR1 MNHEY and CDR2 SVGAGI. This chain's CDR3 is CASTIPGANNEQFF. As DNA, the CDR3 is TGTGCCAGCACCATCCCCGGGGCCAACAATGAGCAGTTCTTC.

The rearrangement links TRBV28 to TRBJ2-1; TRBD1 or TRBD2 may be the D gene (5 bases each). In germline, CDR1 is MDHEN, CDR2 SYDVKM. The CDR3 is made up of 16 amino acids. The germline V and J ends were trimmed by 8 bases and 0 bases, with 17 bases remaining between them. The CDR3 region has the DNA TGTGCCAGCGTCCCAAAGAAGGGGAGCTCCTACAATGAGCAGTTCTTC. Protein: CASVPKKGSSYNEQFF.

J is TRBJ1-6 and V is TRBV20-1; the match to TRBD1 covers 8 bases. The CDR3 is 12 amino acids. Germline V gene sequence: CDR1 DFQATT, CDR2 SNEGSKA (reference sequence). V lost 3 bases to trimming and J lost 15 bases; unmatched junction nucleotides: 7. The CDR3 bases are TGCAGTGCTAGTCTACCGGGACAGGTCCTCCACTTT. It specifies CSASLPGQVLHF.

The rearrangement joins TRBV6-5 to TRBJ1-1, with 9 bases that match TRBD1. With 2 bases clipped from V and 12 bases from J, the junction kept 4 bases outside the gene matches. The CDR3 is made up of 12 amino acids. The V gene's germline CDR1 is MNHEY and CDR2 SVGAGI. CDR3 coding DNA: TGTGCCAGCAGTTACGGGACAGGGCAAACTTTCTTT. It specifies CASSYGTGQTFF.

The CDR3 region has the DNA TGCGCCAGCAGCCTACTACAGTCGGGGGTCGGGGGAGTTGGCTACACCTTC. It codes for CASSLLQSGVGGVGYTF. V and J are TRBV5-1 and TRBJ1-2, with a possible D match to TRBD1 (5 bases). Trimming took 4 bases from V and 7 from J, leaving 26 bases between them. CDR1 SGHRS and CDR2 YFSETQ come from the germline V gene. CDR3 length equals 17 residues.

The V gene is TRBV7-3, the J gene TRBJ1-1; D is perhaps TRBD1 (5 bases). CDR1 SGHTA and CDR2 FQGTGA come from the germline V gene. Trimming removed 5 bases at V and 1 base at J, with 8 bases between. The CDR3 runs 13 residues. CDR3 coding DNA: TGTGCCAGCAGCCGACAGCCGAACACTGAAGCTTTCTTT. The encoded protein is CASSRQPNTEAFF.

The chain is built from TRBV7-8 and TRBJ2-1; 9 bases map to TRBD1. V dropped 5 bases and J dropped 0; count of bases not matched to a gene: 14. The CDR3 spans 19 residues. The V gene's germline CDR1 is SGHVS and CDR2 FQNEAQ. In nucleotides, the CDR3 is TGTGCCAGCAGCCCGGGAAGGGACAGGGAGTTTGGCTCCTACAATGAGCAGTTCTTC. It encodes CASSPGRDREFGSYNEQFF.

This chain links TRBV6-1 with TRBJ2-7, with TRBD2 identical over 9 bases. The CDR3 is 15 residues long. Losses at the gene ends were 3 bases for V and 2 bases for J; bases not matched to a gene: 5. In germline, CDR1 is MNHNS, CDR2 SASEGT. The CDR3 DNA reads as TGTGCCAGCAGTGAGGCCGGGACTAGCACCTACGAGCAGTACTTC. This gives the protein CASSEAGTSTYEQYF.

The chain recombines TRBV29-1 with TRBJ1-1; D call uncertain. Per germline, CDR1 SQVTM and CDR2 ANQGSEA. The CDR3 loop spans 12 amino acids. V lost 4 bases, J lost 1 base, and 7 bases lay in between. CDR3 nucleotide sequence: TGCAGCGTTGTCAAGGGGAACACTGAAGCTTTCTTT. Residues: CSVVKGNTEAFF.

The V gene is TRBV7-9, the J gene TRBJ2-7; 11 bases are a match to TRBD1. This CDR3 spans 15 amino acids. Germline-derived CDR1 and CDR2 are SEHNR and FQNEAQ (reference sequence). V trimming: 3 bases; J trimming: 4 bases; junction bases outside the gene matches: 5. CDR3 in DNA: TGTGCCAGCAGCTTCGGACAGGGGGCAGTTTACGAGCAGTACTTC. This translates into CASSFGQGAVYEQYF.

The rearrangement uses TRBV28 and TRBJ1-1; 8 bases line up with TRBD1. CDR3 length: 16 amino acids. The junction had 4 bases not matched to a gene; V was cut back by 0 bases and J by 1 base. CDR1 and CDR2 from the germline V gene are MDHEN and SYDVKM. The CDR3 region is CASSLWPTGENTEAFF. CDR3 in DNA: TGTGCCAGCAGTTTATGGCCGACAGGGGAGAACACTGAAGCTTTCTTT.

This chain connects TRBV19 to TRBJ1-1; D is ambiguous. Trimming took 1 base from V and 9 from J, leaving 15 bases between them. CDR1 and CDR2 (germline): LNHDA, SQIVND (reference sequence). The CDR3 runs 14 residues. For the CDR3, the DNA is TGTGCCAGTAGTATAGTGCAGTCAACACTGAAAGCTTTCTTT. Translation gives CASSIVQSTLKAFF.

This clone occurred many times. The J gene is TRBJ2-7, the V gene TRBV3-1 (or the pseudogene TRBV3-2); D is undetermined. V dropped 0 bases and J dropped 9 bases, with 12 bases sitting between them. The CDR3 is 13 residues long. Germline-derived CDR1 and CDR2 are LGHDT and YNNKEL (reference sequence). This CDR3 reads CASSQDNARTQYF. CDR3 in DNA: TGTGCCAGCAGCCAAGATAATGCGCGTACGCAGTACTTC.

The V and J genes are TRBV28 and TRBJ2-3, with TRBD1 matching over 7 bases. Germline V CDR1 and CDR2: MDHEN, SYDVKM. The junction had 3 bases not matched to a gene; V was cut back by 3 bases and J by 3 bases. The CDR3 is 14 amino acids. The CDR3 bases are TGTGCCAGCAGTTTTAGACAGGGTACAGATACGCAGTATTTT. Translated: CASSFRQGTDTQYF. Full variable domain (rest looked up from reference TRBV28 and TRBJ2-3): DVKVTQSSRYLVKRTGEKVFLECVQDMDHENMFWYRQDPGLGLRLIYFSYDVKMKEKGDIPEGYSVSREKKERFSLILESASTNQTSMYLCASSFRQGTDTQYFGPGTRLTVL.

The rearrangement links TRBV24-1 to TRBJ2-2; D perhaps matches TRBD1 (5 bases). Trimming removed 5 bases at V and 6 bases at J, with 9 bases between. The CDR3 spans 13 residues. CDR1 and CDR2 (germline): KGHDR, SFDVKD. This CDR3 reads CATSVKGPGELFF. CDR3 sequence (DNA): TGTGCCACCAGTGTGAAGGGGCCCGGGGAGCTGTTTTTT.

This CDR3 reads CASSQPGDAETQYF. The CDR3 bases are TGTGCCAGCAGCCAGCCAGGGGACGCGGAGACCCAGTACTTC. The rearrangement joins TRBV5-4 to TRBJ2-5, with D perhaps matching TRBD1 (6 bases). Trimming took 4 bases from V and 5 from J, leaving 15 bases between them. Germline-derived CDR1 and CDR2 are SGHNT and YYREEE (reference sequence). The CDR3 is 14 residues long.

The chain is built from TRBV25-1 and TRBJ2-3, with D perhaps matching TRBD1 or TRBD2 (6 bases each). The length of the CDR3 is 15 residues. V gave up 2 bases and J gave up 0 bases, with 9 bases separating them. Germline CDR1 and CDR2: MGHDK and SYGVNS. CDR3 residues: CASSEGGRSTDTQYF. CDR3 DNA: TGTGCCAGCAGTGAAGGGGGGCGAAGCACAGATACGCAGTATTTT.

The rearrangement joins TRBV6-5 to TRBJ1-6; the match to TRBD1 covers 8 bases. With 6 bases clipped from V and 5 bases from J, the junction kept 6 bases outside the gene matches. The CDR3 contains 15 residues. Germline values: CDR1 MNHEY, CDR2 SVGAGI. The CDR3 spells CASSLTGVDNSPLHF. In DNA form, the CDR3 reads TGTGCCAGCAGCTTGACAGGGGTGGATAATTCACCCCTCCACTTT.

CDR3 loop: CASSTGSNTGELFF. The CDR3 DNA follows: TGTGCCAGCTCCACAGGGTCGAACACCGGGGAGCTGTTTTTT. The V call is TRBV3-1 (or the pseudogene TRBV3-2), the J call TRBJ2-2; perhaps TRBD1 as D (6 bases). The ends were cut back, 8 bases at V and 0 bases at J, with 10 bases in the middle. CDR1 is LGHDT and CDR2 is YNNKEL in the germline V gene (reference sequence). The CDR3 sequence is 14 residues long.

The CDR3 reads CAYRQGIRLSSTEAFF. The DNA for the CDR3 is TGTGCCTACCGACAGGGGATTAGGCTAAGTTCCACTGAAGCTTTCTTT. The genes are TRBV30 and TRBJ1-1; 8 nucleotides align to TRBD1. Germline CDR1 and CDR2: GTSNPN and SVGIG (reference sequence). The CDR3 consists of 16 residues. Germline trimming cut 7 bases from V and 4 bases from J; bases unmatched to any gene: 17.

This sequence joins TRBV5-1 and TRBJ1-6, with 9 bases fitting TRBD1. Germline V gene data show CDR1 as SGHRS and CDR2 as YFSETQ. This CDR3 region has 16 residues. V shed 4 bases, J shed 7 bases, and the junction held 9 bases outside the gene matches. The DNA for the CDR3 is TGCGCCAGCAGCCGGGTGGGACAGGGTCAAAATTCACCCCTCCACTTT. Encoded protein: CASSRVGQGQNSPLHF.

The chain couples TRBV24-1 to TRBJ1-2; D not certain. This CDR3 has 14 amino acids. The germline V gene encodes CDR1 KGHDR and CDR2 SFDVKD. V was cut by 3 bases and J by 2 bases, with 9 bases left in between. CDR3 amino acids: CATSDRGRNYGYTF. Written as DNA, the CDR3 is TGTGCCACCAGTGATCGTGGACGGAACTATGGCTACACCTTC.

The chain employs TRBV6-5 and TRBJ1-2, with TRBD1 matching over 10 bases. Per the germline V gene, CDR1 is MNHEY and CDR2 is SVGAGI. The V gene end was trimmed by 4 bases and the J gene end by 6 bases; junction bases not matched to a gene: 5. There are 14 residues in the CDR3. The CDR3 bases are TGTGCCAGCAGTTCGGGACAGGGGCACAATGGCTACACCTTC. Amino acid sequence: CASSSGQGHNGYTF.